The 11 T cell receptor beta chains given below trace back to one sample, sequenced in a study of blood T cell repertoires in COVID-19. The method was immunoSEQ multiplex PCR; TCRdb's version includes in-frame clones alone and lacks a portion of them. Counted here are approximately 250,000 clones, around 86% occurring once; the ten biggest clones make up just under 9%. The sample consisted of peripheral blood. These receptors were collected from a man in his forties or fifties with active or convalescent COVID-19.

CDR3 nucleotides: TGTGCCAGCAGTGAAGGGTCGGGTTATCAGCCCCAGCATTTT. Translation: CASSEGSGYQPQHF. V gene TRBV2 combines with J gene TRBJ1-5, with D unclear. CDR1 and CDR2 (germline): SNHLY, FYNNEI. This CDR3 is 14 amino acids long. V gave up 1 base and J gave up 5 bases, with 9 bases separating them. Combining the CDR3 with reference TRBV2 and TRBJ1-5 gives the whole variable domain EPEVTQTPSHQVTQMGQEVILRCVPISNHLYFYWYRQILGQKVEFLVSFYNNEISEKSEIFDDQFSVERPDGSNFTLKIRSTKLEDSAMYFCASSEGSGYQPQHFGDGTRLSIL.

The chain carries TRBV5-4 and TRBJ2-7; 7 bases map to TRBD1. V shed 4 bases and J 3 bases; nucleotides not matched to a gene: 7. This CDR3 is built from 14 residues. From germline, CDR1 is SGHNT and CDR2 YYREEE (reference sequence). The CDR3 DNA sequence: TGTGCCAGCAGCCGGCGACAGGGAGACTACGAGCAGTACTTC. Translated: CASSRRQGDYEQYF.

With regard to this clone: This sample also contains other DNA sequences that code for the same CDR3. The gene calls are TRBV10-3 and TRBJ1-4; D is possibly TRBD1 (5 bases). V was trimmed by 2 bases and J by 8 bases, leaving 6 bases between them. Germline CDR1 ENHRY, CDR2 SYGVKD. This CDR3 region has 12 residues. The CDR3 DNA reads as TGTGCCATCAGTGAGAGGGGCGAAAAACTGTTTTTT. Translating gives CAISERGEKLFF.

The V and J genes are TRBV2 and TRBJ1-2; TRBD1 matches 11 bases. CDR3 length equals 13 residues. Germline lookup yields CDR1 SNHLY and CDR2 FYNNEI. CDR3 loop: CVPGTGGGYGYTF. Here the CDR3 DNA reads TGTGTACCAGGGACAGGGGGGGGCTATGGCTACACCTTC.

V and J are TRBV4-1 and TRBJ1-1, with D perhaps TRBD1 (5 bases). The CDR3 contains 14 residues. V lost 5 bases, J lost 6 bases, and 16 bases lay in between. Germline V gene sequence: CDR1 MGHRA, CDR2 YSYEKL. The CDR3 here is CASSEVGAAAEAFF. As DNA, the CDR3 is TGCGCCAGCAGCGAAGTAGGGGCCGCCGCTGAAGCTTTCTTT.

This chain connects TRBV7-3 to TRBJ2-1; possible D gene TRBD2, 7 bases. From germline, CDR1 is SGHTA and CDR2 FQGTGA. This CDR3 spans 14 amino acids. Trimming removed 1 base from V and 7 bases from J, with 11 bases in between. The chain's CDR3 is CASSLKGGGNEQFF. For the CDR3, the DNA is TGTGCCAGCAGCTTAAAAGGGGGAGGGAATGAGCAGTTCTTC.

This chain joins TRBV11-2 and TRBJ2-2; 10 bases fit TRBD2. V lost 1 base to trimming and J lost 7 bases; unmatched junction nucleotides: 6. This CDR3 region has 16 residues. The germline CDR1 and CDR2 sequences are SGHAT and FQNNGV. CDR3 sequence: CASSLVAGGHSGELFF. The CDR3 DNA follows: TGTGCCAGCAGCTTAGTAGCGGGAGGCCATAGCGGGGAGCTGTTTTTT. Supplemented by reference TRBV11-2 and TRBJ2-2, the full variable domain reads EAGVAQSPRYKIIEKRQSVAFWCNPISGHATLYWYQQILGQGPKLLIQFQNNGVVDDSQLPKDRFSAERLKGVDSTLKIQPAKLEDSAVYLCASSLVAGGHSGELFFGEGSRLTVL.

The chain has TRBV5-1 and TRBJ1-2; TRBD1 matches at 8 bases. V was clipped by 2 bases and J by 2 bases; unmatched bases: 8. Germline lookup yields CDR1 SGHRS and CDR2 YFSETQ. The CDR3 extends over 16 amino acids. CDR3: CASSLQGGYVNYGYTF. DNA of the CDR3: TGCGCCAGCAGCTTACAGGGGGGCTATGTGAACTATGGCTACACCTTC.

The V and J genes are TRBV7-9 and TRBJ2-1; the D gene is possibly TRBD2 (5 bases). The CDR3 sequence is 15 residues long. Germline V gives CDR1 SEHNR, CDR2 FQNEAQ (reference sequence). V lost 4 bases and J lost 0, with 10 bases in between. CDR3 loop: CASSSAESSYNEQFF. CDR3 coding DNA: TGTGCCAGCAGCTCAGCGGAGAGCTCCTACAATGAGCAGTTCTTC.

V is TRBV11-2 and J is TRBJ2-7; 11 bases are a match to TRBD2. CDR1 is SGHAT, CDR2 FQNNGV, per germline. The CDR3 length is 17 residues. J lost 2 bases, V lost 0 bases, and 6 bases had no gene match. CDR3: CASSLEGTSGFPYEQYF. The CDR3 coding sequence is TGTGCCAGCAGCTTAGAGGGGACTAGCGGTTTCCCCTACGAGCAGTACTTC.

This clone was detected once. The J gene is TRBJ1-4, the V gene TRBV30; 7 nucleotides agree with TRBD1. Per germline, CDR1 GTSNPN and CDR2 SVGIG (reference sequence). The V and J ends lost 2 bases and 8 bases, in that order; junction bases with no gene match: 5. This CDR3 comprises 13 residues. The CDR3 DNA is TGTGCCTGGAGTCAGACAGGGAGCGAAAAACTGTTTTTT. Protein sequence: CAWSQTGSEKLFF. Together with reference TRBV30 and TRBJ1-4, the CDR3 gives the full variable domain: SQTIHQWPATLVQPVGSPLSLECTVEGTSNPNLYWYRQAAGRGLQLLFYSVGIGQISSEVPQNLSASRPQDRQFILSSKKLLLSDSGFYLCAWSQTGSEKLFFGSGTQLSVL.